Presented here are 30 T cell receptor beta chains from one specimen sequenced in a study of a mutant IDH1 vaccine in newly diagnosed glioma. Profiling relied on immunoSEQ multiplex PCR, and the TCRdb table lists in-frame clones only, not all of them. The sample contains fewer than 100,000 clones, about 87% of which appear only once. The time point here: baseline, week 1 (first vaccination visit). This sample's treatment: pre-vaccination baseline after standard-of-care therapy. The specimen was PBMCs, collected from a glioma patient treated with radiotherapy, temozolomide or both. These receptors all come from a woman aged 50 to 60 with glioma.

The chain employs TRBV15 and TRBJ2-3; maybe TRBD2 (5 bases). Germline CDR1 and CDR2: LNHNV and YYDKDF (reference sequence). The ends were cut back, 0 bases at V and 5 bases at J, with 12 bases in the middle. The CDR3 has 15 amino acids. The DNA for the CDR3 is TGTGCCACCAGCAGAGATTTGAGGGCGGTAGATACGCAGTATTTT. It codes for CATSRDLRAVDTQYF.

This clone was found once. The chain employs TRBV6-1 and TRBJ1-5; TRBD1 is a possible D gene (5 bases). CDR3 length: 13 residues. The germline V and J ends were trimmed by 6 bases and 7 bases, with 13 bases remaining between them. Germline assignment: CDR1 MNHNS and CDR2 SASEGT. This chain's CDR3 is CASRGPLPQPQHF. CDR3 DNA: TGTGCCAGCAGGGGGCCCTTGCCCCAGCCCCAGCATTTT.

The CDR3 spells CASSRNSGHNEQFF. The CDR3 coding sequence is TGTGCCAGCAGTAGGAACTCCGGACACAATGAGCAGTTCTTC. This chain connects TRBV27 to TRBJ2-1; D is unclear. Germline lookup yields CDR1 MNHEY and CDR2 SMNVEV (reference sequence). CDR3 length: 14 residues. Between the trimmed V and J ends, which lost 5 bases and 5 bases, there was a span of 13 bases.

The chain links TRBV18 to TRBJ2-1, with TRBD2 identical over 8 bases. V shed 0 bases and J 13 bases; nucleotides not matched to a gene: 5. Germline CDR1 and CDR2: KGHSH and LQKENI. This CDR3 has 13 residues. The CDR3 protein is CASSPPESGSQFF. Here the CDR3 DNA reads TGTGCCAGCTCACCACCGGAAAGCGGGAGTCAGTTCTTC.

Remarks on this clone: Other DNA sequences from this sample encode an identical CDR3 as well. CDR3 amino acids: CASSLDRAYEQYF. Written as DNA, the CDR3 is TGTGCCAGCAGCTTAGACAGGGCCTACGAGCAGTACTTC. The V gene is TRBV11-2, the J gene TRBJ2-7; TRBD1 might be the D (5 bases). Trimming pared 0 bases from V and 2 bases from J, leaving 5 bases between. CDR1 and CDR2 from the germline V gene are SGHAT and FQNNGV. This CDR3 is 13 amino acids long.

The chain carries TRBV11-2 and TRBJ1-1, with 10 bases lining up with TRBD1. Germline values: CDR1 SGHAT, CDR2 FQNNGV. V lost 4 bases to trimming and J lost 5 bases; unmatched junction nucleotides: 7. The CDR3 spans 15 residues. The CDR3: CASSSGTGVETEAFF. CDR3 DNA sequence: TGTGCCAGCAGCTCCGGGACAGGGGTGGAAACTGAAGCTTTCTTT.

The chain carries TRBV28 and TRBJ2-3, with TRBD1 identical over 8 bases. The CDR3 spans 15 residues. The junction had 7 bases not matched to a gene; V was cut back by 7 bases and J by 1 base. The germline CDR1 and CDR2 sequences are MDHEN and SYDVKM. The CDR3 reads CASKSYRGGTDTQYF. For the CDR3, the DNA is TGTGCCAGCAAGTCCTACAGGGGGGGCACAGATACGCAGTATTTT. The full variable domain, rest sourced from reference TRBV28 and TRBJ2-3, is DVKVTQSSRYLVKRTGEKVFLECVQDMDHENMFWYRQDPGLGLRLIYFSYDVKMKEKGDIPEGYSVSREKKERFSLILESASTNQTSMYLCASKSYRGGTDTQYFGPGTRLTVL.

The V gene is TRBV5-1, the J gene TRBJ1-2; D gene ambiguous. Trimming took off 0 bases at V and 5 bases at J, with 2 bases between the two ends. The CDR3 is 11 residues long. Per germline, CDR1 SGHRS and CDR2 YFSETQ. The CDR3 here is CASSLEYGYTF. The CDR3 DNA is TGCGCCAGCAGCTTGGAGTATGGCTACACCTTC.

CDR3 residues: CASSWTSGSGSKNIQYF. CDR3 nucleotides: TGTGCCAGCAGCTGGACTAGCGGGAGCGGGTCCAAAAACATTCAGTACTTC. The genes are TRBV11-1 and TRBJ2-4; 13 bases map to TRBD2. The CDR3 covers 17 residues. Germline CDR1 SGHAT, CDR2 FQDESV (reference sequence). The V and J ends lost 4 bases and 2 bases, in that order; junction bases with no gene match: 5.

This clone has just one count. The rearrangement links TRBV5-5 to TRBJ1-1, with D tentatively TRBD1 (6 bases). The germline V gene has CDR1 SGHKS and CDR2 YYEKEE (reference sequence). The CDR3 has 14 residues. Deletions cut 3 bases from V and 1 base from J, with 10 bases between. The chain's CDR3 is CASSSGARNTEAFF. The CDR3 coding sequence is TGTGCCAGCAGCTCGGGGGCCCGGAACACTGAAGCTTTCTTT.

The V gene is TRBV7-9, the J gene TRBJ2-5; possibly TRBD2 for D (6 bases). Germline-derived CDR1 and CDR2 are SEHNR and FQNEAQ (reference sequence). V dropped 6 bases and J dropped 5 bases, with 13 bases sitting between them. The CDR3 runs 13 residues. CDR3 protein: CASRSTGTETQYF. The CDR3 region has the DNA TGTGCCAGCAGATCTACCGGGACTGAGACCCAGTACTTC.

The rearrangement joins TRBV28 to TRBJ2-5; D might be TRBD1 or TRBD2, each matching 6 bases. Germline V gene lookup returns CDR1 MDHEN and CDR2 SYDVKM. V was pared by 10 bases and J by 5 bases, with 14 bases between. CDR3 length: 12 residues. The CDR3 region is CATTVGGETQYF. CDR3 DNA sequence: TGTGCCACCACGGTAGGGGGGGAGACCCAGTACTTC.

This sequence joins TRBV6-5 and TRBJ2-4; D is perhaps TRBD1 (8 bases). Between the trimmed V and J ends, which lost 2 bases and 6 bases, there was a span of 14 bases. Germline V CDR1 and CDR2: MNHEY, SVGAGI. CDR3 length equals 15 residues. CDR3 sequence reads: CASSYRYRGGNIQYF. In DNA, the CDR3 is TGTGCCAGCAGTTACAGATACAGGGGGGGAAACATTCAGTACTTC.

As DNA, the CDR3 is TGTGCCAGCAGCCCGCACTCGGACTCCCCCTACGAGCAGTACTTC. Translation gives CASSPHSDSPYEQYF. This chain links TRBV11-3 with TRBJ2-7, with D tentatively TRBD2 (5 bases). Germline V gives CDR1 SGHNT, CDR2 YENEEA. The CDR3 extends over 15 amino acids. Trimming left V 5 bases short and J 2 bases short, with 16 bases between.

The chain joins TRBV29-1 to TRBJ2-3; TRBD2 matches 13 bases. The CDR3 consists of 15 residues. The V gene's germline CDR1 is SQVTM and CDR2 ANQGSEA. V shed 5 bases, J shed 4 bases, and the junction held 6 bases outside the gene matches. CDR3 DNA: TGCAGCGTTAGGGGACTAGCGGGATGGCCAGATACGCAGTATTTT. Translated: CSVRGLAGWPDTQYF.

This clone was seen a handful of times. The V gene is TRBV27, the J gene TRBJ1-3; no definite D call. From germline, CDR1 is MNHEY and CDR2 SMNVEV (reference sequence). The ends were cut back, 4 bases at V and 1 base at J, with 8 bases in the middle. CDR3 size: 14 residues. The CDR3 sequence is CASSSWGSGNTIYF. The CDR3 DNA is TGTGCCAGCAGTTCCTGGGGATCTGGAAACACCATATATTTT.

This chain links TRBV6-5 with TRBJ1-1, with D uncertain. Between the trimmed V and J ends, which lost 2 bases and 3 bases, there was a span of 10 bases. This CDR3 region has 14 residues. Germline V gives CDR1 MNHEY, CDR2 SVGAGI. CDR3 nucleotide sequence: TGTGCCAGCAGTTACACCTGGTCTGACACTGAAGCTTTCTTT. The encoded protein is CASSYTWSDTEAFF.

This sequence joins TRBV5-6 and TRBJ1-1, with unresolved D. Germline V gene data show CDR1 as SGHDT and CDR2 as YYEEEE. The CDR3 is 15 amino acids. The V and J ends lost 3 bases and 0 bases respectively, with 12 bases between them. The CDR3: CASSYRRGMNTEAFF. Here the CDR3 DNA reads TGTGCCAGCAGCTATCGGCGCGGGATGAACACTGAAGCTTTCTTT.

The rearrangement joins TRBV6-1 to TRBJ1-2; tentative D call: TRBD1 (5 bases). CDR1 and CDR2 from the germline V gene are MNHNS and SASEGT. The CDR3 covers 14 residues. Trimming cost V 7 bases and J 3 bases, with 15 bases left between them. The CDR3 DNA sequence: TGTGCCAGCATTAAGACAGTGGGGGACTATGGCTACACCTTC. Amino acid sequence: CASIKTVGDYGYTF.

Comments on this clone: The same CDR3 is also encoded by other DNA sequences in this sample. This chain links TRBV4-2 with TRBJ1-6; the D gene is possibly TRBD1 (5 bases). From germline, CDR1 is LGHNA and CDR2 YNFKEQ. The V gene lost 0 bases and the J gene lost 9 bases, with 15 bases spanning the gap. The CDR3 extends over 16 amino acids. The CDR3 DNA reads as TGTGCCAGCAGCCAAGATGGGGGGGGAAGTAGTTCACCCCTCCACTTT. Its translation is CASSQDGGGSSSPLHF.

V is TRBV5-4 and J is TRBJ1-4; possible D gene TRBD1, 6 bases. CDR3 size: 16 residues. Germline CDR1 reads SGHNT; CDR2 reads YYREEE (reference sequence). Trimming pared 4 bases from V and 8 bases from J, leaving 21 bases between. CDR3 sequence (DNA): TGTGCCAGCAGCCATGAAAGGGGGGCAGGCGGGGAAAAACTGTTTTTT. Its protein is CASSHERGAGGEKLFF.

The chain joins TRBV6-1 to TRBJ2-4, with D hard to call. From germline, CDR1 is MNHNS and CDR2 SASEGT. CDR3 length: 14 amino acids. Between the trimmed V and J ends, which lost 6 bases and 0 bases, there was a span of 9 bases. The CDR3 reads CASSSSLAKNIQYF. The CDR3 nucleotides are TGTGCCAGCAGCTCCAGTCTAGCCAAAAACATTCAGTACTTC.

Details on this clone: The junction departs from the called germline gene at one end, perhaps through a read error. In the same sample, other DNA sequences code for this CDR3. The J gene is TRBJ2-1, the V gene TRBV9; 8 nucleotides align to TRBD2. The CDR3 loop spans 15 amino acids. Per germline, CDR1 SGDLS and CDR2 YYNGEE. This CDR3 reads CASSAGGGIGNEQFF. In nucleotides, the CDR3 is TGCGCCAGCAGCGCCGGGGGGGGCATAGGGAATGAGCAGTTCTTC.

The CDR3 sequence is CASSPPLPGWADEQYF. The CDR3, as DNA: TGTGCCAGCAGCCCTCCCCTTCCGGGATGGGCTGACGAGCAGTACTTC. V gene TRBV7-9 combines with J gene TRBJ2-7; D is perhaps TRBD2 (5 bases). Germline-derived CDR1 and CDR2 are SEHNR and FQNEAQ (reference sequence). CDR3 length: 16 residues. Deletions cut 5 bases from V and 5 bases from J, with 22 bases between.

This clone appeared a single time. CDR3 sequence: CASSLWLGETQYF. As DNA, the CDR3 is TGTGCCAGCAGTTTGTGGTTGGGAGAGACCCAGTACTTC. The genes are TRBV27 and TRBJ2-5; D is ambiguous. V was cut by 3 bases and J by 4 bases, with 9 bases left in between. The CDR3 is 13 amino acids. From germline, CDR1 is MNHEY and CDR2 SMNVEV (reference sequence).

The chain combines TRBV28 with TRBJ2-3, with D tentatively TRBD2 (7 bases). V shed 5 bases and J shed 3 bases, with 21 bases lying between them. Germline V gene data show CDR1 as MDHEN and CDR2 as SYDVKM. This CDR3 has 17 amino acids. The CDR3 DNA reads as TGTGCCAGCAGTCAAAGGGGGGGCAGGGTGAGAACAGATACGCAGTATTTT. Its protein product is CASSQRGGRVRTDTQYF.

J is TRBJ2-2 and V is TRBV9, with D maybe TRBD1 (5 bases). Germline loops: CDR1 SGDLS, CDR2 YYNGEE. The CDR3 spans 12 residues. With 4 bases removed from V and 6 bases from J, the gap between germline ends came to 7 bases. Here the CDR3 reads CASSTQAGELFF. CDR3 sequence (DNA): TGTGCCAGCAGCACACAGGCCGGGGAGCTGTTTTTT. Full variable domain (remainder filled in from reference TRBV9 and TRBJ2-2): DSGVTQTPKHLITATGQRVTLRCSPRSGDLSVYWYQQSLDQGLQFLIQYYNGEERAKGNILERFSAQQFPDLHSELNLSSLELGDSALYFCASSTQAGELFFGEGSRLTVL.

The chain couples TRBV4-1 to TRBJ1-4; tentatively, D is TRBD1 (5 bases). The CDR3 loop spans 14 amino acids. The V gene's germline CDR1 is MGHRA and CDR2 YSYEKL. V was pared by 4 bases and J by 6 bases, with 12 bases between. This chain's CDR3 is CASSRGDSDEKLFF. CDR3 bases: TGCGCCAGCAGCCGGGGAGACAGCGATGAAAAACTGTTTTTT.

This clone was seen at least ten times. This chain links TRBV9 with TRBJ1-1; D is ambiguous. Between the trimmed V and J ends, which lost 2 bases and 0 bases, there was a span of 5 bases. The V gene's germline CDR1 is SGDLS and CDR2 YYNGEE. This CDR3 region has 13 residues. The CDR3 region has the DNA TGTGCCAGCAGCGTGGATGTGAACACTGAAGCTTTCTTT. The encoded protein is CASSVDVNTEAFF.

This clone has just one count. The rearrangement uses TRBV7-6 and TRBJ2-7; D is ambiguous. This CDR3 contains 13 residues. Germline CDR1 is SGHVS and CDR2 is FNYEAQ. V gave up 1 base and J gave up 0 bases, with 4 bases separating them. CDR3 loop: CASSLGVSYEQYF. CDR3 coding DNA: TGTGCCAGCAGCTTAGGAGTCTCCTACGAGCAGTACTTC. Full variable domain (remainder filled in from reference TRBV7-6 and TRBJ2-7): GAGVSQSPRYKVTKRGQDVALRCDPISGHVSLYWYRQALGQGPEFLTYFNYEAQQDKSGLPNDRFSAERPEGSISTLTIQRTEQRDSAMYRCASSLGVSYEQYFGPGTRLTVT.